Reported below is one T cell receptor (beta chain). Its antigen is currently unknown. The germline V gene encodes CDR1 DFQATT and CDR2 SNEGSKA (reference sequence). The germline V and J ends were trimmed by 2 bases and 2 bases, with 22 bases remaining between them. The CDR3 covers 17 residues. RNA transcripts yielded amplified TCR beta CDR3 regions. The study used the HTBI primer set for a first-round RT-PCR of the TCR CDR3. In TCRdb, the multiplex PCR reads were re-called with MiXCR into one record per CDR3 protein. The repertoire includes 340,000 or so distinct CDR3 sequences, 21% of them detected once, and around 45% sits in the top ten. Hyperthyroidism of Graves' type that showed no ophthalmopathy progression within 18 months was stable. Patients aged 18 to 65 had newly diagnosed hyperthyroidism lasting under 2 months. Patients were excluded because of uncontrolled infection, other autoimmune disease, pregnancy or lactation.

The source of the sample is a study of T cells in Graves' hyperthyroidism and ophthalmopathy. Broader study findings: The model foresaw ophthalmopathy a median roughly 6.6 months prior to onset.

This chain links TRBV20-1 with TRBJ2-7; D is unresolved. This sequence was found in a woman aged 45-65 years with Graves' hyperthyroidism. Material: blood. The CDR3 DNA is TGCAGTGCTAGAAAGCCAAGAGTGCTCTTCAATACCTACGAGCAGTACTTC. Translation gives CSARKPRVLFNTYEQYF.